The rows below give T cell receptor beta chains drawn from one sample of a study of immune cell composition in non-small cell lung cancer. TCRdb's copy holds only in-frame clones and misses some; the assay was immunoSEQ multiplex PCR. The table shows around 10,000 clones, with about two thirds occurring only once. Input material: lung tumor tissue. The receptors were gathered from a human donor with non-small cell lung cancer. Both conserved end residues are part of each CDR3. The D gene is left open where the match is weak. Only some rows state a clone size, as once, few, many or a class for expanded clones.

v_call	j_call	d_call	clone_size	cdr3_nt	cdr3_aa
TRBV5-4	TRBJ2-4	TRBD1	few	TGTGCCAGCAGCCCGGGACAGCCAAAAAACATTCAGTACTTC	CASSPGQPKNIQYF
TRBV19	TRBJ2-7	.	.	TGTGCCAGTAGTAATTGGGCAGGGGATCCCTACGAGCAGTACTTC	CASSNWAGDPYEQYF
TRBV7-6	TRBJ2-1	TRBD2	.	TGTGCCAGCAGCTTTGCTAGCGGGGGATACAATGAGCAGTTCTTC	CASSFASGGYNEQFF
TRBV6-5	TRBJ2-7	.	.	TGTGCCAGCAGTTACTCTCGGGTTGGCGAGCAGTACTTC	CASSYSRVGEQYF
TRBV11-3	TRBJ1-4	.	.	TGTGCCAGCAGCTTAGGGGAGTATGCAACTAATGAAAAACTGTTTTTT	CASSLGEYATNEKLFF
TRBV28	TRBJ2-4	.	.	TGTGCCAGCAGTTTATTGTCCATTGCCAAAAACATTCAGTACTTC	CASSLLSIAKNIQYF
TRBV5-1	TRBJ2-2	.	medium-sized	TGCGCCAGCAGCATATCTAGGCAAACGAACACCGGGGAGCTGTTTTTT	CASSISRQTNTGELFF
TRBV27	TRBJ2-5	TRBD2	.	TGTGCCAGCAGTTCTCTAGCGGGGGGGCCTTCCGTGACCCAGTACTTC	CASSSLAGGPSVTQYF
TRBV7-8	TRBJ1-2	.	.	TGTGCCAGCAGCTTAGCTTGGCAGGGGGGCTACACCTTC	CASSLAWQGGYTF
TRBV7-7	TRBJ2-5	TRBD1	few	TGTGCCAGCAGCTCCACAGGGGCCCAAGAGACCCAGTACTTC	CASSSTGAQETQYF
TRBV28	TRBJ2-1	TRBD2	.	TGTGCCAGCCTAACTAGCGGGGGGCCCCATGAGCAGTTCTTC	CASLTSGGPHEQFF
TRBV12-5	TRBJ2-5	.	.	TGTGCTAGTGGTTTGTCCCTAGCCGAGACCCAGTACTTC	CASGLSLAETQYF
TRBV19	TRBJ2-5	TRBD2	.	TGTGCCACGGGACTAGCGGGGATACAAGAGACCCAGTACTTC	CATGLAGIQETQYF
TRBV6-6	TRBJ2-7	.	.	TGTGCCAGCGCAGGGGCCCCCCGCTACGAGCAGTACTTC	CASAGAPRYEQYF
TRBV4-3	TRBJ1-2	.	.	TGCGCCAGCAGCCAAGATAGGACGCCGGGCGGCTACACCTTC	CASSQDRTPGGYTF
TRBV27	TRBJ1-2	.	.	TGTGCCAGCAGTTCGACCCCTGGCAGGGCCCCTAGAGCATCTAACTATGGCTACACCTTC	CASSSTPGRAPRASNYGYTF
TRBV11-2	TRBJ1-1	.	large	TGTGCCAGCAGCTTAGGAGTGAACACTGAAGCTTTCTTT	CASSLGVNTEAFF
TRBV6-6	TRBJ2-1	TRBD2	.	TGTGCCAGTATGGATAGCGGGGGGGCCCTCAATGAGCAGTTCTTC	CASMDSGGALNEQFF
TRBV28	TRBJ2-1	TRBD2	few	TGTGCCAGCAGTTTTTCTGGGACTAGCGGGCACAATGAGCAGTTCTTC	CASSFSGTSGHNEQFF
TRBV6-5	TRBJ2-6	.	.	TGTGCCAGCAGTTGGGACTCTGGGGCCAACGTCCTGACTTTC	CASSWDSGANVLTF
TRBV11-2	TRBJ2-7	.	few	TGTGCCAGCAGCTCCATTTCCCTTTACGAGCAGTACTTC	CASSSISLYEQYF
TRBV6-6	TRBJ1-4	TRBD1	.	TGTGCCAGCAGACGCACAGGGGGCACTAATGAAAAACTGTTTTTT	CASRRTGGTNEKLFF
TRBV19	TRBJ1-3	.	few	TGTGCCAGTAGTAATCAGGCATCTGGAAACACCATATATTTT	CASSNQASGNTIYF
TRBV11-3	TRBJ2-1	TRBD1	.	TGTGCCAGCAGGTTACGGGACAGAGAATACAATGAGCAGTTCTTC	CASRLRDREYNEQFF
TRBV7-8	TRBJ2-2	.	.	TGTGCCAGCAGCTTAGATAGGGCGGTCAACACCGGGGAGCTGTTTTTT	CASSLDRAVNTGELFF
TRBV6-6	TRBJ1-5	.	.	TGTGCCACCAAGCACCTAGATCAGCCCCAGCATTTT	CATKHLDQPQHF
TRBV27	TRBJ1-6	.	.	TGTGCCACGACCCGGGAGCATAATTCACCCCTCCACTTT	CATTREHNSPLHF
TRBV5-1	TRBJ2-3	.	.	TGCGCCAGCAGCCGCGACCCCTTGGGAGACGTTATGAATACGCAGTATTTT	CASSRDPLGDVMNTQYF
TRBV5-1	TRBJ2-7	.	.	TGCGCCAGCAGCAAGGACAACCCGGGCTCCTACGAGCAGTACTTC	CASSKDNPGSYEQYF
TRBV4-1	TRBJ2-7	.	.	TGCGCCAGCAGCCAAGATGCAGGGACGGGCGAGCAGTACTTC	CASSQDAGTGEQYF
TRBV7-3	TRBJ1-2	.	few	TGTGCCAGCAGCCCACATCCTAACTATGGCTACACCTTC	CASSPHPNYGYTF
TRBV11-2	TRBJ2-5	.	few	TGTGCCAGCAGCTTATTGGCGGGCTCCGAGACCCAGTACTTC	CASSLLAGSETQYF
TRBV11-2	TRBJ2-2	.	.	TGTGCCAGCAGCCTACATGCCGGGGAGCTGTTTTTT	CASSLHAGELFF
TRBV5-4	TRBJ1-2	TRBD1	.	TGTGCCAGCAGCCAGCGGGGGACAGGTTATGGCTACACCTTC	CASSQRGTGYGYTF
TRBV7-3	TRBJ2-7	.	.	TGTGCCAGCAGTTTTATAGGGTATGGAGAGCAGTACTTC	CASSFIGYGEQYF
TRBV28	TRBJ1-4	TRBD1	.	TGTGCCAGCAGTCGGACCGGGACAGGGGTCCAAAAACTGTTTTTT	CASSRTGTGVQKLFF
TRBV18	TRBJ1-4	.	.	TGTGCCAGCTCACCCGGGGCCGTTAATGAAAAACTGTTTTTT	CASSPGAVNEKLFF
TRBV11-2	TRBJ2-3	TRBD1	.	TGTGCCAGCAGCTTATTAGGCAGGGGGAGCACAGATACGCAGTATTTT	CASSLLGRGSTDTQYF